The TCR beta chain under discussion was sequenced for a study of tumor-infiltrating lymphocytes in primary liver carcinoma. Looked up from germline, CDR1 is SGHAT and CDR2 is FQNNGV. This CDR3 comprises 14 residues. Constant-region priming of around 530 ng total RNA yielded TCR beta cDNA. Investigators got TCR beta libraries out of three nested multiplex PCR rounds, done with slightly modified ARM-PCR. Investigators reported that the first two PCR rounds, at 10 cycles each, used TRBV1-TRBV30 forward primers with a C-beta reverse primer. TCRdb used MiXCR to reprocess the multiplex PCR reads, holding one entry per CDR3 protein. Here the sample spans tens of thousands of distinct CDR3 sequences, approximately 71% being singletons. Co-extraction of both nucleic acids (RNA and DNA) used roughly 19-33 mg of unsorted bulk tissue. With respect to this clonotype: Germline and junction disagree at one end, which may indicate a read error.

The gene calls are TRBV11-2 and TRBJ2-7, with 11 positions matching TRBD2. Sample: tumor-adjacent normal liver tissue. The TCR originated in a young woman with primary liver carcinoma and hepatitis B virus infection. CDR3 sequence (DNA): TGTGTCAGCAGCTTAGCGGGGGGGCTTGGCGAGCACTACTTC. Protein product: CVSSLAGGLGEHYF.